The sequence of this T cell receptor (beta chain) was determined in a study of blood T cell repertoires in COVID-19. Study context: Acute-phase and convalescent COVID-19 samples originated in the United States, Italy and Spain. The analysed material was cDNA or gDNA that came from T cells, B-cell-depleted T cells, or PBMCs.

Concerning this clone itself: Within the sample, other DNA sequences also encode this same CDR3.

In the authors' methods: Amplification of reference gene primers was used by the study to estimate nucleated cell counts. Sequenced by immunoSEQ multiplex PCR; TCRdb stores in-frame clones only, minus some. Clone size and the V and J calls come from that table; the DNA yielded D and trimming. The sample yields about 270,000 clones, approximately 77% seen once. The receptor's source is a woman aged 18-29 years with acute or convalescent COVID-19. Material for sequencing was peripheral blood.

The CDR3 protein is CASSVGGGSGNTIYF. The DNA of the CDR3 is TGTGCCAGCAGCGTAGGGGGGGGCTCTGGAAACACCATATATTTT. V and J are TRBV9 and TRBJ1-3, with D possibly being TRBD1 (5 bases). The CDR3 contains 15 residues. V gave up 0 bases and J gave up 0 bases, with 7 bases separating them. Germline V gives CDR1 SGDLS, CDR2 YYNGEE. Drawing the rest from reference TRBV9 and TRBJ1-3, the complete variable domain is DSGVTQTPKHLITATGQRVTLRCSPRSGDLSVYWYQQSLDQGLQFLIQYYNGEERAKGNILERFSAQQFPDLHSELNLSSLELGDSALYFCASSVGGGSGNTIYFGEGSWLTVV.